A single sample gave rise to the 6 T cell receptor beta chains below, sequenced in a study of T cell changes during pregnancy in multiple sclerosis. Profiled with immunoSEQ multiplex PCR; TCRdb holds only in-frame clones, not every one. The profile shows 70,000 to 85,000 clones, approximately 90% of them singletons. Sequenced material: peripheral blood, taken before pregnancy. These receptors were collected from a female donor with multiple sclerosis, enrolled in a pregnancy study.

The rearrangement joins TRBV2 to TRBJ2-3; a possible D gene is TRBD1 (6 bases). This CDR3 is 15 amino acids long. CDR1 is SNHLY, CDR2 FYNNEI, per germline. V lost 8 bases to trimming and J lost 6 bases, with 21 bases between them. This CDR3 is CASLWAQGGLDTQYF. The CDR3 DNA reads TGTGCCAGCCTATGGGCACAAGGGGGTTTGGATACGCAGTATTTT.

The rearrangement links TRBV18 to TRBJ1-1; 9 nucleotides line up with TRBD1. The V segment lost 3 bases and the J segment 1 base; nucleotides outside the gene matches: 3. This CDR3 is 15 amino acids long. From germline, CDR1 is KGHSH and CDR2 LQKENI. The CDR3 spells CASSPGQGGNTEAFF. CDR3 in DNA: TGTGCCAGCTCACCGGGACAGGGAGGGAACACTGAAGCTTTCTTT.

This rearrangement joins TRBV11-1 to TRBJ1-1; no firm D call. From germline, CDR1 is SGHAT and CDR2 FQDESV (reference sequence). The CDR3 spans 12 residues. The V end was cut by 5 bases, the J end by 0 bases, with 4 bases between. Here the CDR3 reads CASSPVNTEAFF. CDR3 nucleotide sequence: TGTGCCAGCAGCCCGGTGAACACTGAAGCTTTCTTT.

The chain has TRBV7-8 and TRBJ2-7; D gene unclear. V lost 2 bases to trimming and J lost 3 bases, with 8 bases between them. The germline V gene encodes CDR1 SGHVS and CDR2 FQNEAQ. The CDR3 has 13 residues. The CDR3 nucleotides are TGTGCCAGCAGCTTATTGTCTTTCTACGAGCAGTACTTC. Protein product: CASSLLSFYEQYF.

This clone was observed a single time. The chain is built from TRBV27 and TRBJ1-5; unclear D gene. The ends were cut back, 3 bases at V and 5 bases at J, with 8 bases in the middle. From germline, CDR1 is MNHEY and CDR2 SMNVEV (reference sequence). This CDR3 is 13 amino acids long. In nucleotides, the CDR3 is TGTGCCAGCAGTTTGGGCAGCTATCAGCCCCAGCATTTT. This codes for CASSLGSYQPQHF.

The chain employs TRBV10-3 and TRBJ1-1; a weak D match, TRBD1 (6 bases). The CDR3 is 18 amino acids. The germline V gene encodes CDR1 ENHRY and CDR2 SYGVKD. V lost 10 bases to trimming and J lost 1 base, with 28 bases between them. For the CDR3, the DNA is TGTGCCACCCGGGGGGGGGCGGGCAGGGGCCATACGAACACTGAAGCTTTCTTT. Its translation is CATRGGAGRGHTNTEAFF.